These T cell receptor beta chains were read from a single sample in a study of molecular identifiers for immune sequencing clone quantification. Using its own MiXCR run on the PCR reads, TCRdb lists one record per CDR3 protein. The top ten clones hold approximately 0.8% of a sample with a few hundred thousand distinct CDR3 sequences, roughly 25% of them seen once. The sample comprised naive CD8+ T cells from blood, with Jurkat cell RNA spiked in. The receptors were gathered from a human donor in good health. Some libraries in this study had Jurkat cell RNA spiked in. The CDR3 runs from the conserved cysteine through the conserved F or W. A D gene is named only where the DNA matches it firmly. Only some rows state a clone size, as once, few, many or a class for expanded clones.

d_call: .
j_call: TRBJ2-7
clone_size: many
v_call: TRBV5-1
cdr3_nt: TGCGCCAGCAGCTTGGAGGGAAGCCCCTACGAGCAGTACTTC
cdr3_aa: CASSLEGSPYEQYF

d_call: .
j_call: TRBJ2-5
clone_size: many
v_call: TRBV7-9
cdr3_nt: TGTGCCAGCAGCTCGACGGATTACCAAGAGACCCAGTACTTC
cdr3_aa: CASSSTDYQETQYF

d_call: .
j_call: TRBJ2-7
clone_size: .
v_call: TRBV27
cdr3_nt: TGTGCCAGCAGTCCCACCACGAGCGGCCCCTACGAGCAGTACTTC
cdr3_aa: CASSPTTSGPYEQYF

d_call: .
j_call: TRBJ2-2
clone_size: few
v_call: TRBV3-1
cdr3_nt: TGTGCCACCCGACACCACGGGACACAGAACACCGGGGAGCTGTTTTTT
cdr3_aa: CATRHHGTQNTGELFF

d_call: .
j_call: TRBJ2-3
clone_size: .
v_call: TRBV12-3/TRBV12-4
cdr3_nt: TGTGCCAGCATTGGTAACGACAAGTTCGGAAACACAGATACGCAGTATTTT
cdr3_aa: CASIGNDKFGNTDTQYF

d_call: TRBD1
j_call: TRBJ2-1
clone_size: many
v_call: TRBV4-3
cdr3_nt: TGCGCCAGCAGCCAGTACCACAGGGGGACAGGGAATGAGCAGTTCTTC
cdr3_aa: CASSQYHRGTGNEQFF

d_call: .
j_call: TRBJ1-1
clone_size: many
v_call: TRBV25-1
cdr3_nt: TGTGCCAGCAGTGGGGGGGCAAATACTGAAGCTTTCTTT
cdr3_aa: CASSGGANTEAFF

d_call: .
j_call: TRBJ1-2
clone_size: .
v_call: TRBV2
cdr3_nt: TGTGCCAGCAGTGATATCGCGCTGTCTGATGGCTACACCTTC
cdr3_aa: CASSDIALSDGYTF

d_call: TRBD2
j_call: TRBJ2-1
clone_size: few
v_call: TRBV11-2
cdr3_nt: TGTGCCAGCAGCTCTGCTATAGCGGGGGGGCGCAATGAGCAGTTCTTC
cdr3_aa: CASSSAIAGGRNEQFF

d_call: .
j_call: TRBJ1-6
clone_size: .
v_call: TRBV18
cdr3_nt: TGTGCCAGCTCCGAGCCCAGAGGGGTTAATAATTCACCCCTCCACTTT
cdr3_aa: CASSEPRGVNNSPLHF

d_call: .
j_call: TRBJ1-1
clone_size: .
v_call: TRBV3-1
cdr3_nt: TGTGCCAGCAGCCCTCCTTCGGGGACTGAAGCTTTCTTT
cdr3_aa: CASSPPSGTEAFF

d_call: TRBD2
j_call: TRBJ2-4
clone_size: many
v_call: TRBV12-3/TRBV12-4
cdr3_nt: TGTGCCAGCAGTCCCGGAGCTAGCGGGACAAGATCACTACCTGTCTTC
cdr3_aa: CASSPGASGTRSLPVF

d_call: .
j_call: TRBJ1-5
clone_size: .
v_call: TRBV6-5
cdr3_nt: TGTGCCAGCAGTGACAGCCCGTTTAACAATCAGCCCCAGCATTTT
cdr3_aa: CASSDSPFNNQPQHF

d_call: .
j_call: TRBJ2-7
clone_size: few
v_call: TRBV9
cdr3_nt: TGTGCCAGCAGCGTAGATCAGGGAAGGATCCACGAGCAGTACTTC
cdr3_aa: CASSVDQGRIHEQYF

d_call: TRBD1
j_call: TRBJ1-1
clone_size: many
v_call: TRBV30
cdr3_nt: TGTGCCTGGGACAGGGTGCTCACTGAAGCTTTCTTT
cdr3_aa: CAWDRVLTEAFF

d_call: .
j_call: TRBJ2-5
clone_size: .
v_call: TRBV7-9
cdr3_nt: TGTGCCAGCAGCTCCGGTCGGATGGGGGAGACCCAGTACTTC
cdr3_aa: CASSSGRMGETQYF

d_call: .
j_call: TRBJ2-1
clone_size: .
v_call: TRBV6-2/TRBV6-3
cdr3_nt: TGTGCCAGTAGGGGGACGATTTGGGGTCCCTCCTACAATGAGCAGTTCTTC
cdr3_aa: CASRGTIWGPSYNEQFF

d_call: TRBD1
j_call: TRBJ2-7
clone_size: many
v_call: TRBV7-9
cdr3_nt: TGTGCCAGCAGCGGGACAGGGACCTACGAGCAGTACTTC
cdr3_aa: CASSGTGTYEQYF

d_call: .
j_call: TRBJ2-3
clone_size: .
v_call: TRBV4-1
cdr3_nt: TGCGCCGGCAGCTACCACCGGGACCCTGAAGGCACAGATACGCAGTATTTT
cdr3_aa: CAGSYHRDPEGTDTQYF

d_call: .
j_call: TRBJ2-7
clone_size: .
v_call: TRBV13
cdr3_nt: TGTGCCAGCAGCTCGAGACTACACACCTACGAGCAGTACTTC
cdr3_aa: CASSSRLHTYEQYF

d_call: TRBD1
j_call: TRBJ2-1
clone_size: .
v_call: TRBV4-3
cdr3_nt: TGCGCCAGCAGCCAAGATTGGACAGGGTCCTACAATGAGCAGTTCTTC
cdr3_aa: CASSQDWTGSYNEQFF

d_call: .
j_call: TRBJ2-1
clone_size: .
v_call: TRBV6-2/TRBV6-3
cdr3_nt: TGTGCCAGCAGTGATCCTAGCGATGAGCAGTTCTTC
cdr3_aa: CASSDPSDEQFF

d_call: TRBD2
j_call: TRBJ2-3
clone_size: few
v_call: TRBV20-1
cdr3_nt: TGCAGTGCGCCGGGACTAGCGGGAGCGGATACGCAGTATTTT
cdr3_aa: CSAPGLAGADTQYF

d_call: TRBD2
j_call: TRBJ2-7
clone_size: few
v_call: TRBV27
cdr3_nt: TGTGCCAGCAGTTCGTTAGCGGGAGGCTTGTACGAGCAGTACTTC
cdr3_aa: CASSSLAGGLYEQYF

d_call: TRBD2
j_call: TRBJ2-2
clone_size: few
v_call: TRBV4-3
cdr3_nt: TGCGCCAGCAGCCAAGGACTAGCGGGGGGCCCGAACACCGGGGAGCTGTTTTTT
cdr3_aa: CASSQGLAGGPNTGELFF

d_call: TRBD2
j_call: TRBJ2-3
clone_size: few
v_call: TRBV28
cdr3_nt: TGTGCCAGCAGTTTAGGTCGCGGGGGGGCAGATACGCAGTATTTT
cdr3_aa: CASSLGRGGADTQYF

d_call: TRBD1
j_call: TRBJ1-1
clone_size: few
v_call: TRBV2
cdr3_nt: TGTGCCAGCAGTTATAACAGGGGAGCCACTGAAGCTTTCTTT
cdr3_aa: CASSYNRGATEAFF

d_call: TRBD1
j_call: TRBJ1-6
clone_size: few
v_call: TRBV11-2
cdr3_nt: TGTGCCAGCAGCCAGTCAACAGGGGGCTCTTCACCCCTCCACTTT
cdr3_aa: CASSQSTGGSSPLHF

d_call: .
j_call: TRBJ1-1
clone_size: many
v_call: TRBV6-5
cdr3_nt: TGTGCCAGCAGTTACTCCACGGAGAACACTGAAGCTTTCTTT
cdr3_aa: CASSYSTENTEAFF

d_call: .
j_call: TRBJ2-7
clone_size: once
v_call: TRBV30
cdr3_nt: TGTGCCTGGGGGGTTTCCGGACTAGGGGGTCCCTACGAGCAGTACTTC
cdr3_aa: CAWGVSGLGGPYEQYF

d_call: TRBD2
j_call: TRBJ2-7
clone_size: .
v_call: TRBV28
cdr3_nt: TGTGCCAGCAGTCCCCGGACCCTAGCGGGAGGGGCGCAGTCCTTC
cdr3_aa: CASSPRTLAGGAQSF

d_call: TRBD1
j_call: TRBJ2-5
clone_size: .
v_call: TRBV9
cdr3_nt: TGTGCCAGCAGCGCCGGACAGGGGCGGCAGACCCAGTGCTTC
cdr3_aa: CASSAGQGRQTQCF

d_call: TRBD2
j_call: TRBJ2-3
clone_size: many
v_call: TRBV28
cdr3_nt: TGTGCCAGCAGTTCGGAGACTAGCGGGATCCATATTAGCACAGATACGCAGTATTTT
cdr3_aa: CASSSETSGIHISTDTQYF

d_call: TRBD2
j_call: TRBJ2-7
clone_size: .
v_call: TRBV20-1
cdr3_nt: TGCAGTGCTACCGCCCGGCTAGCGGGAAATCTATACGAGCAGTACTTC
cdr3_aa: CSATARLAGNLYEQYF

d_call: .
j_call: TRBJ2-7
clone_size: few
v_call: TRBV7-9
cdr3_nt: TGTGCCAGCAGCTTAGCCGGGATATACGACGAGCAGTACTTC
cdr3_aa: CASSLAGIYDEQYF

d_call: .
j_call: TRBJ2-7
clone_size: many
v_call: TRBV5-1
cdr3_nt: TGCGCCAGCAGCTTGGAGCTAGCTGGGGAGCAGTACTTC
cdr3_aa: CASSLELAGEQYF

d_call: .
j_call: TRBJ1-2
clone_size: .
v_call: TRBV5-5
cdr3_nt: TGTGCCAGCAGCTTCCCAAACAGGGAGTCCTATGGCTACACCTTC
cdr3_aa: CASSFPNRESYGYTF

d_call: .
j_call: TRBJ2-5
clone_size: .
v_call: TRBV28
cdr3_nt: TGTGCCAGCAGTCCCGGGACACGGCTTAGAGAGACCCAGTACTTC
cdr3_aa: CASSPGTRLRETQYF

d_call: TRBD1
j_call: TRBJ1-5
clone_size: .
v_call: TRBV6-2/TRBV6-3
cdr3_nt: TGTGCCAGCAGTTACTCAGGGGGCAGGGATCAGCCCCAGCATTTT
cdr3_aa: CASSYSGGRDQPQHF

d_call: .
j_call: TRBJ2-5
clone_size: .
v_call: TRBV5-1
cdr3_nt: TGCGCCAGCAGCTTGGAAGGGAACCAAGAGACCCAGTACTTC
cdr3_aa: CASSLEGNQETQYF

d_call: .
j_call: TRBJ2-3
clone_size: few
v_call: TRBV14
cdr3_nt: TGTGCCAGCAGCCAAGAGGGCCGGGACGCAGGCAGGGATACGCAGTATTTT
cdr3_aa: CASSQEGRDAGRDTQYF

d_call: .
j_call: TRBJ1-4
clone_size: .
v_call: TRBV7-9
cdr3_nt: TGTGCCAGCAGCTTAGCCACGGGGGATGAACACCTGTTTTTT
cdr3_aa: CASSLATGDEHLFF

d_call: .
j_call: TRBJ2-2
clone_size: .
v_call: TRBV12-3/TRBV12-4
cdr3_nt: TGTGCCAGCAGTTCCCCCTGGTCCCCCGGGGAGCTGTTTTTT
cdr3_aa: CASSSPWSPGELFF

d_call: .
j_call: TRBJ2-2
clone_size: .
v_call: TRBV9
cdr3_nt: TGTGCCAGCAACCAAATAGGGAACACCGGGGAGCTGTTTTTT
cdr3_aa: CASNQIGNTGELFF

d_call: .
j_call: TRBJ1-5
clone_size: few
v_call: TRBV19
cdr3_nt: TGTGCCAGTACCCAACAGGTATATAGCAATCAGCCCCAGCATTTT
cdr3_aa: CASTQQVYSNQPQHF

d_call: TRBD1
j_call: TRBJ1-3
clone_size: many
v_call: TRBV5-4
cdr3_nt: TGTGCCACCGGAACAGGGGAACGAAACACCATATATTTT
cdr3_aa: CATGTGERNTIYF

d_call: TRBD2
j_call: TRBJ2-1
clone_size: .
v_call: TRBV5-1
cdr3_nt: TGCGCCAGCAGCGAACCTCCGGGACTAGCCCCCAATGAGCAGTTCTTC
cdr3_aa: CASSEPPGLAPNEQFF

d_call: .
j_call: TRBJ1-5
clone_size: many
v_call: TRBV4-1
cdr3_nt: TGCGCCAGCAGCCAGTCTCAAGGGGACGGTCAGCCCCAGCATTTT
cdr3_aa: CASSQSQGDGQPQHF

d_call: .
j_call: TRBJ2-5
clone_size: .
v_call: TRBV7-4
cdr3_nt: TGTGCCAGCAGGTTGGAGGCGCAAGAGACCCAGTACTTC
cdr3_aa: CASRLEAQETQYF

d_call: .
j_call: TRBJ2-3
clone_size: .
v_call: TRBV7-6
cdr3_nt: TGTGCCAGCAGCTCCTTAAGGGGGCGGGGGCTCCCAGATACGCAGTATTTT
cdr3_aa: CASSSLRGRGLPDTQYF

d_call: .
j_call: TRBJ2-2
clone_size: .
v_call: TRBV7-9
cdr3_nt: TGTGCCAGCACCCAGACGGGGCAGTCCGCCGGGGAGCTGTTTTTT
cdr3_aa: CASTQTGQSAGELFF

d_call: TRBD2
j_call: TRBJ2-7
clone_size: many
v_call: TRBV4-3
cdr3_nt: TGCGCCAGCAGCCAGACTAGCGGGCCCTACGAGCAGTACTTC
cdr3_aa: CASSQTSGPYEQYF

d_call: .
j_call: TRBJ2-2
clone_size: many
v_call: TRBV7-9
cdr3_nt: TGTGCCAGTTCATCCTCGAACACCGGGGAGCTGTTTTTT
cdr3_aa: CASSSSNTGELFF

d_call: TRBD1
j_call: TRBJ2-2
clone_size: .
v_call: TRBV30
cdr3_nt: TGTGCCTGGAGCGATGACAGGGGGCGACCTATGAACACCGGGGAGCTGGTTTTT
cdr3_aa: CAWSDDRGRPMNTGELVF

d_call: .
j_call: TRBJ2-1
clone_size: few
v_call: TRBV7-3
cdr3_nt: TGTGCCAGCAGTCCCGGGACTTCCAATTACAATGAGCAGTTCTTC
cdr3_aa: CASSPGTSNYNEQFF

d_call: .
j_call: TRBJ1-1
clone_size: many
v_call: TRBV9
cdr3_nt: TGTGCCAGCAGCGTAGACATCATGAACACTGAAGCTTTCTTT
cdr3_aa: CASSVDIMNTEAFF

d_call: TRBD1
j_call: TRBJ2-3
clone_size: .
v_call: TRBV4-3
cdr3_nt: TGCGCCAGCAGCCAAGATCTGCAGGGGGCTCCTCAACATAGGCAGTATTTT
cdr3_aa: CASSQDLQGAPQHRQYF

d_call: TRBD2
j_call: TRBJ2-7
clone_size: .
v_call: TRBV27
cdr3_nt: TGTGCCAGCAGTTTAGACGGGAGGTCGTACGAGCAGTACTTC
cdr3_aa: CASSLDGRSYEQYF